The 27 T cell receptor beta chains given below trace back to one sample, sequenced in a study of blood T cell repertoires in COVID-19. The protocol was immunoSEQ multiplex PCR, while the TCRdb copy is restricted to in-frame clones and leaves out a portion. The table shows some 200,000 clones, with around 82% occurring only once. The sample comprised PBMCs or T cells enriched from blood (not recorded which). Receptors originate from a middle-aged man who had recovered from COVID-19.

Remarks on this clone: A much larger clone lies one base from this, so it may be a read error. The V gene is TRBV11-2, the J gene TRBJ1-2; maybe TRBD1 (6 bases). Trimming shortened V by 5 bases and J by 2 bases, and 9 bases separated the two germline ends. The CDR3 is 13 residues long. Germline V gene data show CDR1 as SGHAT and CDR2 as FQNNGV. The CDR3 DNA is TGTGCCAGCAGCCCTACAGGGAACTATGGCTACACCTTC. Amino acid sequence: CASSPTGNYGYTF. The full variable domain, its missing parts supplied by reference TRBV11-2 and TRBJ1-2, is EAGVAQSPRYKIIEKRQSVAFWCNPISGHATLYWYQQILGQGPKLLIQFQNNGVVDDSQLPKDRFSAERLKGVDSTLKIQPAKLEDSAVYLCASSPTGNYGYTFGSGTRLTVV.

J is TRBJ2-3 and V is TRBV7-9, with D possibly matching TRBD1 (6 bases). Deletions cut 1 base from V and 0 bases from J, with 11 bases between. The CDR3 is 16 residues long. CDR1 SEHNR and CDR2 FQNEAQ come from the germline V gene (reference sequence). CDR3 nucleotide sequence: TGTGCCAGCAGCTTAGTAGGGGGAAGAAGCACAGATACGCAGTATTTT. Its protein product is CASSLVGGRSTDTQYF.

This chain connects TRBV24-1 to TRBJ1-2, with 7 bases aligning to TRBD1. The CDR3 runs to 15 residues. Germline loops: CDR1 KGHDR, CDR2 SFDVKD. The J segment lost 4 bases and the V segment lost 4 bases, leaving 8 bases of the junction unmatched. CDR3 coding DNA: TGTGCCACCAGTGACCAAAGACAGGGCAGCTATGGCTACACCTTC. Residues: CATSDQRQGSYGYTF.

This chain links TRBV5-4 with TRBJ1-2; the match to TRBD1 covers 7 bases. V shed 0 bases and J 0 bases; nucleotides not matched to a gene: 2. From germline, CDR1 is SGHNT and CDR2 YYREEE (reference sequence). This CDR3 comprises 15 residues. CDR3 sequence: CASSLGQGPNYGYTF. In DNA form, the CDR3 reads TGTGCCAGCAGCTTGGGACAGGGTCCTAACTATGGCTACACCTTC.

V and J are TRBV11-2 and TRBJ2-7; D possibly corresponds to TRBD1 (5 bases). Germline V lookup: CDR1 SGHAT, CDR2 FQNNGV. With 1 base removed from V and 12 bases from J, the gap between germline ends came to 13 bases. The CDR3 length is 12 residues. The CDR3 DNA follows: TGTGCCAGCAGCTTAGTTAGGGGCCTGCTGTACTTC. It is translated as CASSLVRGLLYF.

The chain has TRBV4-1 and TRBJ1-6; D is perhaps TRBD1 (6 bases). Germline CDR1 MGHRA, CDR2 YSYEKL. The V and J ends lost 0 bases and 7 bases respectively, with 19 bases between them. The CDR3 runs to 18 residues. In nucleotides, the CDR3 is TGCGCCAGCAGCCAAGATCTTTTTCGGGGGGCGCGCAATTCACCCCTCCACTTT. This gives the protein CASSQDLFRGARNSPLHF.

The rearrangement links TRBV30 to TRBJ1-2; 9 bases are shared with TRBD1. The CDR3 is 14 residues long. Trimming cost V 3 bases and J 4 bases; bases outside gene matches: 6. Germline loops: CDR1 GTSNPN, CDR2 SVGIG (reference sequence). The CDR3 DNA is TGTGCCTGGAGACCACAGGGGGCAAGCTATGGCTACACCTTC. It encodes CAWRPQGASYGYTF.

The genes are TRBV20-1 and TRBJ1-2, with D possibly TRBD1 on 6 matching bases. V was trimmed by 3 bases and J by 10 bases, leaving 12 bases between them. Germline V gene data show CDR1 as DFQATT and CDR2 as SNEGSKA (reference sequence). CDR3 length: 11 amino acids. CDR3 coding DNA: TGCAGTGCTAGTTCCAGGGGCCCCTACACCTTC. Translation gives CSASSRGPYTF.

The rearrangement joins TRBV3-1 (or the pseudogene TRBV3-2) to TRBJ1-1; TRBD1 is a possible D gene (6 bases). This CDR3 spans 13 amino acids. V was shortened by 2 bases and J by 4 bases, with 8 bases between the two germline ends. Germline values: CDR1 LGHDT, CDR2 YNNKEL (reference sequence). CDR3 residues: CASSQRGFTEAFF. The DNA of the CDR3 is TGTGCCAGCAGCCAAAGGGGGTTCACTGAAGCTTTCTTT.

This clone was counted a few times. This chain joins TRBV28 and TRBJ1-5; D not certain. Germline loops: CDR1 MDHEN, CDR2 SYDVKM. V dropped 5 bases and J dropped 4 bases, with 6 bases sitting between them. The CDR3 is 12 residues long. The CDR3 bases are TGTGCCAGCAGTCCAATGAATCAGCCCCAGCATTTT. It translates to CASSPMNQPQHF. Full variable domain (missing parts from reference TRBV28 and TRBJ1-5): DVKVTQSSRYLVKRTGEKVFLECVQDMDHENMFWYRQDPGLGLRLIYFSYDVKMKEKGDIPEGYSVSREKKERFSLILESASTNQTSMYLCASSPMNQPQHFGDGTRLSIL.

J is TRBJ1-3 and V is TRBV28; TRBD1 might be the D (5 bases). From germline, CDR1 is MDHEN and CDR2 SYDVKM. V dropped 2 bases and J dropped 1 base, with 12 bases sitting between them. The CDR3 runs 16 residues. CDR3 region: CASSLILAGSGNTIYF. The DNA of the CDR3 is TGTGCCAGCAGTTTAATATTAGCAGGGTCTGGAAACACCATATATTTT.

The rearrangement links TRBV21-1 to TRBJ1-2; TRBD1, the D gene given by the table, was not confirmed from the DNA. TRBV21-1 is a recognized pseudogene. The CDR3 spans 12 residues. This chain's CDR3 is CASSKAVYGYTF. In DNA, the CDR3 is TGTGCCAGCAGCAAGGCAGTCTATGGCTACACCTTC.

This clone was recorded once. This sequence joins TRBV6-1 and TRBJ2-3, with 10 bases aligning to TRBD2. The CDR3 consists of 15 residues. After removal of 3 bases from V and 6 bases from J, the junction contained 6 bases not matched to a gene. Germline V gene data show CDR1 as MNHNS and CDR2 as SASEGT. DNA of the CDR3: TGTGCCAGCAGTGAGAGCGGGGGGGCATATGATACGCAGTATTTT. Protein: CASSESGGAYDTQYF.

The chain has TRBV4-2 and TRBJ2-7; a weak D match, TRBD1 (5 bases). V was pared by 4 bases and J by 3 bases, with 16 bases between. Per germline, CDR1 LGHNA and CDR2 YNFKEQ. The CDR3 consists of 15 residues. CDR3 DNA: TGTGCCAGCAGCCTAGACCTCAGACAGATCTACGAGCAGTACTTC. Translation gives CASSLDLRQIYEQYF.

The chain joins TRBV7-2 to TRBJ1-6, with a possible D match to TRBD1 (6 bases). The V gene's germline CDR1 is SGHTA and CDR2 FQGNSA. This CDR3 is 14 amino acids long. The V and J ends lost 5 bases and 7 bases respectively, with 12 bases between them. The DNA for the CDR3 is TGTGCCAGCAGCATACAGGGTGTCAATTCACCCCTCCACTTT. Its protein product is CASSIQGVNSPLHF.

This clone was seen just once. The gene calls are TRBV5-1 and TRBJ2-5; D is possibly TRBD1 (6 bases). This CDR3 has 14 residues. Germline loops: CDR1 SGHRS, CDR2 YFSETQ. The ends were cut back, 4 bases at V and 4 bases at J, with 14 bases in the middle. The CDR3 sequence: CASSAEDSLETQYF. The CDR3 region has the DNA TGCGCCAGCAGCGCTGAGGACAGTCTAGAGACCCAGTACTTC.

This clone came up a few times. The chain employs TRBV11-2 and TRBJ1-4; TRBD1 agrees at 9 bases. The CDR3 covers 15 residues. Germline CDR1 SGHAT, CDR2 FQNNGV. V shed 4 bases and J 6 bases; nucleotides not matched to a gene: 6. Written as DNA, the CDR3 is TGTGCCAGCAGCTCACAGGGGGCGGTTCATGAAAAACTGTTTTTT. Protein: CASSSQGAVHEKLFF.

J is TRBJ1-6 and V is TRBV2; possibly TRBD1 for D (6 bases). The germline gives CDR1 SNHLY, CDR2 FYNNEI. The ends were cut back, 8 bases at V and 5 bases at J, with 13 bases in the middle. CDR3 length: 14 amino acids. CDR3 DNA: TGTGCCAGCCAATACTACAGGGATAATTCACCCCTCCACTTT. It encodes CASQYYRDNSPLHF. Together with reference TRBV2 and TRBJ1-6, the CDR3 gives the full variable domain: EPEVTQTPSHQVTQMGQEVILRCVPISNHLYFYWYRQILGQKVEFLVSFYNNEISEKSEIFDDQFSVERPDGSNFTLKIRSTKLEDSAMYFCASQYYRDNSPLHFGNGTRLTVT.

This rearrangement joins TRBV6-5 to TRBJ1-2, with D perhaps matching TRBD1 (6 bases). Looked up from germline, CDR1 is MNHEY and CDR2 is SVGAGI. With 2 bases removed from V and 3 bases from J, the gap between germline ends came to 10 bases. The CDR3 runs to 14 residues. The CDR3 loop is CASSYGQGYYGYTF. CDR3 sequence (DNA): TGTGCCAGCAGTTACGGGCAGGGGTACTATGGCTACACCTTC.

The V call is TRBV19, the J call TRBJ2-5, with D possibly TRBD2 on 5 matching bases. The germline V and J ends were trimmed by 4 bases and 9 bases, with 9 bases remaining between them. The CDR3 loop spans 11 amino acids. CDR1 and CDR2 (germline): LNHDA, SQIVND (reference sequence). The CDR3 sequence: CASSTGAAQYF. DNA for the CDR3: TGTGCCAGTAGTACCGGAGCGGCCCAGTACTTC.

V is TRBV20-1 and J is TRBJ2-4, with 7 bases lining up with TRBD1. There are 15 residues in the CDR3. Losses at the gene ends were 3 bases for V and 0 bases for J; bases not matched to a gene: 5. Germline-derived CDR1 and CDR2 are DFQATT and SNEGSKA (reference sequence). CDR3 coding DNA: TGCAGTGCTAGTGGACAGGACCTAGCCAAAAACATTCAGTACTTC. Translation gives CSASGQDLAKNIQYF.

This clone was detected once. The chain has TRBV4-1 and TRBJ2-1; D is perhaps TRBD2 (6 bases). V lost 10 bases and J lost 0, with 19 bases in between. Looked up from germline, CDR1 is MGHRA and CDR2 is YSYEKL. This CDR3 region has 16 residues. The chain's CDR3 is CATSLAFTSSYNEQFF. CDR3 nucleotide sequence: TGCGCCACGTCCCTAGCGTTTACTAGCTCCTACAATGAGCAGTTCTTC.

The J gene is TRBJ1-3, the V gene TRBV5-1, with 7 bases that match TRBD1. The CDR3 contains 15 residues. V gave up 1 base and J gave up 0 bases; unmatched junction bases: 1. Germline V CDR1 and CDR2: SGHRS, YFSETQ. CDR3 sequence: CASSLTGDSGNTIYF. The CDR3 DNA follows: TGCGCCAGCAGCTTGACAGGGGACTCTGGAAACACCATATATTTT. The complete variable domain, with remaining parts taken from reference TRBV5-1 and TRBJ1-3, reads KAGVTQTPRYLIKTRGQQVTLSCSPISGHRSVSWYQQTPGQGLQFLFEYFSETQRNKGNFPGRFSGRQFSNSRSEMNVSTLELGDSALYLCASSLTGDSGNTIYFGEGSWLTVV.

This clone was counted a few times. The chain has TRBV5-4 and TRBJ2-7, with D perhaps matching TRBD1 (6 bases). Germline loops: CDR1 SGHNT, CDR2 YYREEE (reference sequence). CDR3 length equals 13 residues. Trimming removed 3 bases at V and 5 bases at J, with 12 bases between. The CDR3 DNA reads TGTGCCAGCAGCTCCGGACAGCTTAACGAGCAGTACTTC. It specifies CASSSGQLNEQYF.

As DNA, the CDR3 is TGTGCCATCAGTCAAACGGGGCAGGGGTATCGATCATATGAAAAACTGTTTTTT. Translating gives CAISQTGQGYRSYEKLFF. This chain links TRBV10-3 with TRBJ1-4; D possibly corresponds to TRBD1 (6 bases). V lost 5 bases and J 6 bases, leaving 25 bases between the germline ends. Germline V gene lookup returns CDR1 ENHRY and CDR2 SYGVKD. The CDR3 has 18 amino acids.

The DNA for the CDR3 is TGCAGCGGAGGACTAGCGGGGACAGAGACCCAGTACTTC. It encodes CSGGLAGTETQYF. The V call is TRBV29-1, the J call TRBJ2-5, with 12 bases aligning to TRBD2. The CDR3 is made up of 13 amino acids. The germline V gene encodes CDR1 SQVTM and CDR2 ANQGSEA. J lost 4 bases, V lost 7 bases, and 4 bases had no gene match.

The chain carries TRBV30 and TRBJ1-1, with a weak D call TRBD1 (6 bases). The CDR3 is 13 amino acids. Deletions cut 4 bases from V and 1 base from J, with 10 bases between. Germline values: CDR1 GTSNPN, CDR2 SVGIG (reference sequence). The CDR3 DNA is TGTGCCTGGACCCCACAGGGGAACACTGAAGCTTTCTTT. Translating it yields CAWTPQGNTEAFF.